Listed below are T cell receptor beta chains from one sample, sequenced in a study of blood T cell repertoires in COVID-19. Clones were read by immunoSEQ multiplex PCR, and TCRdb kept only the in-frame ones, dropping some. The profile shows 150,000 to 200,000 clones, approximately 80% of them singletons. The sequenced material came from PBMCs or T cells enriched from blood (not recorded which). Receptor source: a man aged 50 to 60 who had recovered from COVID-19. Each CDR3 is given with its conserved first and last residue. D genes are given only for firm matches. Size values are once, few and many counts, or a class for expanded clones, and some rows have none.

cdr3_nt: TGTGCCAGCTCATCGACAGGGGGGGACTATGGCTACACCTTC
cdr3_aa: CASSSTGGDYGYTF
j_call: TRBJ1-2
v_call: TRBV18
clone_size: NA
d_call: TRBD1

cdr3_nt: TGTGCCACCAGCGGCGGGAGATCCTACGAGCAGTACTTC
cdr3_aa: CATSGGRSYEQYF
j_call: TRBJ2-7
v_call: TRBV15
clone_size: NA
d_call: TRBD2

cdr3_nt: TGTGCCAGCAGTTTTAACGTCGGTTCACCCCTCCACTTT
cdr3_aa: CASSFNVGSPLHF
j_call: TRBJ1-6
v_call: TRBV28
clone_size: NA
d_call: NA

cdr3_nt: TGTGCCAGCAGTTTCTCATCGCCGACAACCTACGAGCAGTACTTC
cdr3_aa: CASSFSSPTTYEQYF
j_call: TRBJ2-7
v_call: TRBV6-5
clone_size: NA
d_call: NA

cdr3_nt: TGTGCCATCAGTGGGGGACAGCAGAACACTGAAGCTTTCTTT
cdr3_aa: CAISGGQQNTEAFF
j_call: TRBJ1-1
v_call: TRBV10-3
clone_size: once
d_call: TRBD1

cdr3_nt: TGTGCCAGCAGCTTTGCCGGGACAGAACTAAGCACAGATACGCAGTATTTT
cdr3_aa: CASSFAGTELSTDTQYF
j_call: TRBJ2-3
v_call: TRBV7-2
clone_size: NA
d_call: TRBD1

cdr3_nt: TGTGCCAGCAGTCCCCGTGGAGCGGGGGGGAACACCGGGGAGCTGTTTTTT
cdr3_aa: CASSPRGAGGNTGELFF
j_call: TRBJ2-2
v_call: TRBV6-6
clone_size: once
d_call: TRBD2

cdr3_nt: TGTGCCAGCAGTGACCAGTCCTGGAGTACGGATCAGTACTTC
cdr3_aa: CASSDQSWSTDQYF
j_call: TRBJ2-4
v_call: TRBV6-1
clone_size: NA
d_call: NA

cdr3_nt: TGTGCCAGCTCACCCAAGGGGTCCTACGAGCAGTACTTC
cdr3_aa: CASSPKGSYEQYF
j_call: TRBJ2-7
v_call: TRBV18
clone_size: NA
d_call: NA

cdr3_nt: TGTGCCAGCAGCTTGGATCCCTCTAGCACAGATACGCAGTATTTT
cdr3_aa: CASSLDPSSTDTQYF
j_call: TRBJ2-3
v_call: TRBV5-4
clone_size: NA
d_call: NA

cdr3_nt: TGTGCCAGCAGCTTTTTCGGTGCCTCCTACGAGCAGTACTTC
cdr3_aa: CASSFFGASYEQYF
j_call: TRBJ2-7
v_call: TRBV5-4
clone_size: NA
d_call: NA

cdr3_nt: TGTGCCAGCAGCGGGCAAGACACGGGAATAGACTACGAGCAGTACTTC
cdr3_aa: CASSGQDTGIDYEQYF
j_call: TRBJ2-7
v_call: TRBV7-6
clone_size: few
d_call: NA

cdr3_nt: TGTGCCAGCAGTTCAGGGACAGCCGATGGGCAGCCCCAGCATTTT
cdr3_aa: CASSSGTADGQPQHF
j_call: TRBJ1-5
v_call: TRBV6-6
clone_size: NA
d_call: TRBD1

cdr3_nt: TGCAGTGCGTCTTCCGGGACACTGTACACCTTC
cdr3_aa: CSASSGTLYTF
j_call: TRBJ1-2
v_call: TRBV20-1
clone_size: NA
d_call: NA

cdr3_nt: TGCGCCAGCAGCCCCCTAGGACAGGAGAACGGGGAGCTGTTTTTT
cdr3_aa: CASSPLGQENGELFF
j_call: TRBJ2-2
v_call: TRBV5-1
clone_size: NA
d_call: TRBD1

cdr3_nt: TGTGCCAGCTCCCTGGGAGTGGGACAGGGGGGAGCCCAAGAGACCCAGTACTTC
cdr3_aa: CASSLGVGQGGAQETQYF
j_call: TRBJ2-5
v_call: TRBV5-8
clone_size: few
d_call: TRBD1

cdr3_nt: TGCGCCAGCAGCTTGCGCCAGGGAAGTTACTATGGCTACACCTTC
cdr3_aa: CASSLRQGSYYGYTF
j_call: TRBJ1-2
v_call: TRBV5-1
clone_size: once
d_call: NA

cdr3_nt: TGTGCCAGCAGCTTAATGAGTTTGCGGGGGGGATCCTACAATGAGCAGTTCTTC
cdr3_aa: CASSLMSLRGGSYNEQFF
j_call: TRBJ2-1
v_call: TRBV11-2
clone_size: NA
d_call: TRBD2

cdr3_nt: TGTGCCAGCAGCCAGTCAGAAACAAACACTGAAGCTTTCTTT
cdr3_aa: CASSQSETNTEAFF
j_call: TRBJ1-1
v_call: TRBV3-1/TRBV3-2
clone_size: NA
d_call: NA

cdr3_nt: TGTGCCAGCAGCACGGGACAGGGGATGGGGAATTCACCCCTCCACTTT
cdr3_aa: CASSTGQGMGNSPLHF
j_call: TRBJ1-6
v_call: TRBV7-9
clone_size: NA
d_call: TRBD1

cdr3_nt: TGTGCCAGCAGCCTGCGAGTCTCGGGGGAAAAACTGTTTTTT
cdr3_aa: CASSLRVSGEKLFF
j_call: TRBJ1-4
v_call: TRBV5-8
clone_size: once
d_call: NA

cdr3_nt: TGTGCCAGCACAACAGGGCGCGGAAACACCATATATTTT
cdr3_aa: CASTTGRGNTIYF
j_call: TRBJ1-3
v_call: TRBV2
clone_size: few
d_call: NA

cdr3_nt: TGTGCCAGCAGCCCGGACAGCCCGTGGGGCACCGGGGAGCTGTTTTTT
cdr3_aa: CASSPDSPWGTGELFF
j_call: TRBJ2-2
v_call: TRBV9
clone_size: once
d_call: NA

cdr3_nt: TGTGCCAGCAGTGTTGCAGGGGGATTTGGAAACACCATATATTTT
cdr3_aa: CASSVAGGFGNTIYF
j_call: TRBJ1-3
v_call: TRBV9
clone_size: NA
d_call: TRBD1

cdr3_nt: TGTGCCAGCTCTAGCGGGATAGGGGATGAGCAGTTCTTC
cdr3_aa: CASSSGIGDEQFF
j_call: TRBJ2-1
v_call: TRBV19
clone_size: NA
d_call: TRBD2

cdr3_nt: TGTGCCTGGAGTGTAGGAGGGCGGACCTACGAGCAGTACTTC
cdr3_aa: CAWSVGGRTYEQYF
j_call: TRBJ2-7
v_call: TRBV30
clone_size: NA
d_call: NA

cdr3_nt: TGTGCCAGCATGTCAGGGGAGAATTCACCCCTCCACTTT
cdr3_aa: CASMSGENSPLHF
j_call: TRBJ1-6
v_call: TRBV2
clone_size: few
d_call: NA

cdr3_nt: TGTGCCAGCAGCAAATTTGAGTTGGCGGAAAGCTCCTACAATGAGCAGTTCTTC
cdr3_aa: CASSKFELAESSYNEQFF
j_call: TRBJ2-1
v_call: TRBV21-1
clone_size: NA
d_call: NA

cdr3_nt: TGCGCCAGCAGCTTGGTTGCTAGCGGGGGGACTCGGTACTTC
cdr3_aa: CASSLVASGGTRYF
j_call: TRBJ2-4
v_call: TRBV5-1
clone_size: NA
d_call: TRBD2

cdr3_nt: TGTGCCAGTAGAAATTCCGGGACTAGCGGGAGTAAGACCCAGTACTTC
cdr3_aa: CASRNSGTSGSKTQYF
j_call: TRBJ2-5
v_call: TRBV19
clone_size: NA
d_call: TRBD2

cdr3_nt: TGTGCCAGCAGATCTACGGGGGGAGCCACGGGTGAAGCTTTCTTT
cdr3_aa: CASRSTGGATGEAFF
j_call: TRBJ1-1
v_call: TRBV7-9
clone_size: once
d_call: NA

cdr3_nt: TGTGCCAGCAGTCCGACAGGGTTCACAGATACGCAGTATTTT
cdr3_aa: CASSPTGFTDTQYF
j_call: TRBJ2-3
v_call: TRBV6-4
clone_size: NA
d_call: TRBD1

cdr3_nt: TGTGCCAGCAGTACCCGACAGGGGGGAGCTTTCTTT
cdr3_aa: CASSTRQGGAFF
j_call: TRBJ1-1
v_call: TRBV28
clone_size: NA
d_call: TRBD1

cdr3_nt: TGTGCCAGCAGCCCACCAAGCAGCGGAGGTTTTAGCAATCAGCCCCAGCATTTT
cdr3_aa: CASSPPSSGGFSNQPQHF
j_call: TRBJ1-5
v_call: TRBV5-8
clone_size: NA
d_call: NA

cdr3_nt: TGTGCCAGCAGTCCGCAGGACAAGAATTCACCCCTCCACTTT
cdr3_aa: CASSPQDKNSPLHF
j_call: TRBJ1-6
v_call: TRBV6-5
clone_size: NA
d_call: NA

cdr3_nt: TGTGCCAGCAGTTCGCCCCACGCAGGGGGTTCAGAGACCCAGTACTTC
cdr3_aa: CASSSPHAGGSETQYF
j_call: TRBJ2-5
v_call: TRBV27
clone_size: NA
d_call: TRBD1

cdr3_nt: TGTGCCAGCAGCCCCTGGACTAGCGGGGACACAGATACGCAGTATTTT
cdr3_aa: CASSPWTSGDTDTQYF
j_call: TRBJ2-3
v_call: TRBV14
clone_size: NA
d_call: TRBD2

cdr3_nt: TGTGCCAGCAGCTCTGGGGGGGGGAACACCATATATTTT
cdr3_aa: CASSSGGGNTIYF
j_call: TRBJ1-3
v_call: TRBV27
clone_size: NA
d_call: NA

cdr3_nt: TGTGCCAGCAGCTCCCAATGGGGACAGGGGCAAGACCAGCCCCAGCATTTT
cdr3_aa: CASSSQWGQGQDQPQHF
j_call: TRBJ1-5
v_call: TRBV7-9
clone_size: NA
d_call: TRBD1

cdr3_nt: TGTGCCAGCAGTGAAGCGAGGCCGGCTGGAAACACCATATATTTT
cdr3_aa: CASSEARPAGNTIYF
j_call: TRBJ1-3
v_call: TRBV2
clone_size: NA
d_call: NA

cdr3_nt: TGCAGTGCTCAAACTTCAGGGGAAAACACCTTC
cdr3_aa: CSAQTSGENTF
j_call: TRBJ1-2
v_call: TRBV20-1
clone_size: NA
d_call: NA

cdr3_nt: TGTGCCAGCAGTTTATCCGGTGACAGGGGGCGCGAGGGTGGCTACACCTTC
cdr3_aa: CASSLSGDRGREGGYTF
j_call: TRBJ1-2
v_call: TRBV28
clone_size: NA
d_call: TRBD1

cdr3_nt: TGTGCCAGCGAAAGGACAGGGCAGGTCGGGGAGCTGTTTTTT
cdr3_aa: CASERTGQVGELFF
j_call: TRBJ2-2
v_call: TRBV2
clone_size: NA
d_call: TRBD1

cdr3_nt: TGTGCCAGCAGCTTAAGCGGAGCGGCGGGGTCACCCCTCCACTTT
cdr3_aa: CASSLSGAAGSPLHF
j_call: TRBJ1-6
v_call: TRBV7-3
clone_size: once
d_call: NA

cdr3_nt: TGTGCCAGCAGTGACTCTAACAGGCCCACTGAAGCTTTCTTT
cdr3_aa: CASSDSNRPTEAFF
j_call: TRBJ1-1
v_call: TRBV6-4
clone_size: NA
d_call: NA

cdr3_nt: TGTGCCAGCAGCTTGGGTGGGCGGGGCCGCACAGATACGCAGTATTTT
cdr3_aa: CASSLGGRGRTDTQYF
j_call: TRBJ2-3
v_call: TRBV7-3
clone_size: NA
d_call: NA

cdr3_nt: TGTGCCAGCAGCCAGGGGACAGAAAAGAGAAACACCATATATTTT
cdr3_aa: CASSQGTEKRNTIYF
j_call: TRBJ1-3
v_call: TRBV5-4
clone_size: once
d_call: TRBD1

cdr3_nt: TGTGCCAGCAACCAAGACAGGCTCAATCAGCCCCAGCATTTT
cdr3_aa: CASNQDRLNQPQHF
j_call: TRBJ1-5
v_call: TRBV28
clone_size: NA
d_call: NA

cdr3_nt: TGTGCCATACAGGAGGGTCCCAATTCACCCCTCCACTTT
cdr3_aa: CAIQEGPNSPLHF
j_call: TRBJ1-6
v_call: TRBV28
clone_size: NA
d_call: NA

cdr3_nt: TGTGCCAGCAGCTTAAGGTTCGCCGGCTACAATGAGCAGTTCTTC
cdr3_aa: CASSLRFAGYNEQFF
j_call: TRBJ2-1
v_call: TRBV7-3
clone_size: few
d_call: NA

cdr3_nt: TGTGCCAGCAGCTCCTCGACTAGCGGGGCCGGGGAGCTGTTTTTT
cdr3_aa: CASSSSTSGAGELFF
j_call: TRBJ2-2
v_call: TRBV7-3
clone_size: NA
d_call: TRBD2

cdr3_nt: TGTGCCAGCAGAACAGGATCCACAGATACGCAGTATTTT
cdr3_aa: CASRTGSTDTQYF
j_call: TRBJ2-3
v_call: TRBV28
clone_size: NA
d_call: NA

cdr3_nt: TGTGCCAGCAGCATCGGGGAGGGCACTGAAGCTTTCTTT
cdr3_aa: CASSIGEGTEAFF
j_call: TRBJ1-1
v_call: TRBV7-9
clone_size: NA
d_call: NA

cdr3_nt: TGTGCCAGCATTAGACAAATAGCTAACTATGGCTACACCTTC
cdr3_aa: CASIRQIANYGYTF
j_call: TRBJ1-2
v_call: TRBV2
clone_size: NA
d_call: NA

cdr3_nt: TGTGCCAGCAGTTACTCGTCCAGCGGGAGATCCTACGAGCAGTACTTC
cdr3_aa: CASSYSSSGRSYEQYF
j_call: TRBJ2-7
v_call: TRBV6-5
clone_size: few
d_call: TRBD2

cdr3_nt: TGTGCCAGCAGTTTTCCCGGGACAGGGGGCCGGGGGCCGCAGTTCTTC
cdr3_aa: CASSFPGTGGRGPQFF
j_call: TRBJ2-1
v_call: TRBV28
clone_size: few
d_call: TRBD1

cdr3_nt: TGTGCCAGCAGCCAAACCCAGGGGGGCGGTGAAAAACTGTTTTTT
cdr3_aa: CASSQTQGGGEKLFF
j_call: TRBJ1-4
v_call: TRBV3-1/TRBV3-2
clone_size: NA
d_call: TRBD1